These 17 T cell receptor beta chains originate from one sample sequenced in a study of identical twins. MiXCR, run by TCRdb on the 5' RACE reads, gives a single entry per CDR3 protein. Here the sample spans about 790,000 distinct CDR3 sequences, roughly 20% being singletons. This sample was shared with a second study, whose subject was T cells expressing NK-cell markers.

Sequenced material: PBMCs. The receptors here all came from a woman aged 18-29 years in good health.

Ten or more counts support this clonotype. V gene TRBV12-3 or TRBV12-4 combines with J gene TRBJ2-7; D possibly corresponds to TRBD1 (5 bases). The V end lost 5 bases, the J end lost 4 bases, and 6 bases lay between the germline ends. This CDR3 spans 11 amino acids. CDR3 amino acids: CASSRQYEQYF. The CDR3, as DNA: TGTGCCAGCAGTCGACAGTACGAGCAGTACTTC.

This clonotype was observed many times. J is TRBJ2-3 and V is TRBV12-3 or TRBV12-4, with TRBD2 matching 11 bases. The CDR3 runs 15 residues. The trim removed 3 bases at V and 4 bases at J, leaving 3 bases unmatched. CDR3 nucleotide sequence: TGTGCCAGCAGTTTCGCTAGCGGGGGGTCAGATACGCAGTATTTT. It translates to CASSFASGGSDTQYF.

This clonotype was recorded a few times. The chain employs TRBV7-2 and TRBJ2-7, with 11 bases identical to TRBD2. V was clipped by 7 bases and J by 9 bases; unmatched bases: 8. The CDR3 is made up of 13 amino acids. Germline V lookup: CDR1 SGHTA, CDR2 FQGNSA. As DNA, the CDR3 is TGTGCCAGCACCCCGACTAGCGGGATTACGCAGTACTTC. The encoded protein is CASTPTSGITQYF.

The chain recombines TRBV10-3 with TRBJ1-2; D call uncertain. The V gene's germline CDR1 is ENHRY and CDR2 SYGVKD. This CDR3 spans 14 amino acids. Trimming shortened V by 10 bases and J by 0 bases, and 15 bases separated the two germline ends. The CDR3: CATREGPANYGYTF. For the CDR3, the DNA is TGTGCCACCCGTGAAGGCCCTGCTAACTATGGCTACACCTTC.

A few counts support this clonotype. The rearrangement links TRBV4-3 to TRBJ1-2, with 7 nucleotides matching TRBD1. J lost 4 bases, V lost 3 bases, and 5 bases had no gene match. CDR3 size: 14 residues. Per the germline V gene, CDR1 is LGHNA and CDR2 is YSLEER. The CDR3 nucleotides are TGCGCCAGCAGCCACGGCGGGACAGCCTATGGCTACACCTTC. It yields the protein CASSHGGTAYGYTF.

This clonotype has more than one count but fewer than ten. The chain has TRBV2 and TRBJ2-7, with no clear D. Trimming removed 3 bases at V and 3 bases at J, with 6 bases between. The CDR3 spans 12 residues. Germline CDR1 and CDR2: SNHLY and FYNNEI. CDR3 nucleotides: TGTGCCAGCAGTGATCCCTTCTACGAGCAGTACTTC. The encoded protein is CASSDPFYEQYF. The entire variable domain, with the rest obtained from reference TRBV2 and TRBJ2-7, is as follows: EPEVTQTPSHQVTQMGQEVILRCVPISNHLYFYWYRQILGQKVEFLVSFYNNEISEKSEIFDDQFSVERPDGSNFTLKIRSTKLEDSAMYFCASSDPFYEQYFGPGTRLTVT.

This clonotype occurred many times. This chain joins TRBV6-6 and TRBJ2-1; TRBD2 might be the D (6 bases). From germline, CDR1 is MNHNY and CDR2 SVGAGI (reference sequence). Trimming cost V 4 bases and J 8 bases, with 9 bases left between them. The CDR3 runs 12 residues. CDR3 nucleotide sequence: TGTGCCAGCAGTTGGCCTAGCGATGAGCAGTTCTTC. It encodes CASSWPSDEQFF.

The chain is built from TRBV7-3 and TRBJ2-2, with no clear D. Germline CDR1 and CDR2: SGHTA and FQGTGA. V lost 5 bases, J lost 6 bases, and 10 bases lay in between. The CDR3 is 13 residues long. The CDR3 bases are TGTGCCAGCAGCCCTCCAACAGCCGGGGAGCTGTTTTTT. Protein sequence: CASSPPTAGELFF.

The genes are TRBV19 and TRBJ2-1; a weak D match, TRBD2 (5 bases). Germline CDR1 is LNHDA and CDR2 is SQIVND (reference sequence). The V gene lost 5 bases and the J gene lost 10 bases, with 15 bases spanning the gap. This CDR3 contains 13 residues. This CDR3 is CASSLLSGVEQFF. In DNA form, the CDR3 reads TGTGCCAGTAGTCTTCTCTCCGGGGTCGAGCAGTTCTTC.

The chain uses TRBV3-1 and TRBJ2-5; D is perhaps TRBD2 (6 bases). Looked up from germline, CDR1 is LGHDT and CDR2 is YNNKEL (reference sequence). V was trimmed by 6 bases and J by 5 bases, leaving 13 bases between them. The CDR3 contains 13 residues. CDR3 loop: CASRPTGEETQYF. The DNA for the CDR3 is TGTGCCAGCAGGCCTACGGGGGAGGAGACCCAGTACTTC.

This clonotype has just a few counts. The chain has TRBV20-1 and TRBJ2-1; D is undetermined. The CDR3 is 14 residues long. V was trimmed by 8 bases and J by 4 bases, leaving 18 bases between them. The germline gives CDR1 DFQATT, CDR2 SNEGSKA (reference sequence). The chain's CDR3 is CSPQTRTTYNEQFF. CDR3 DNA: TGCAGTCCACAGACTCGGACCACATACAATGAGCAGTTCTTC.

This clonotype showed up just a few times. The genes are TRBV6-1 and TRBJ2-3, with 7 bases aligning to TRBD2. Trimming removed 7 bases from V and 0 bases from J; junction bases left unmatched: 4. The CDR3 is 14 residues long. The germline V gene encodes CDR1 MNHNS and CDR2 SASEGT. The CDR3 reads CASTPGLSTDTQYF. Written as DNA, the CDR3 is TGTGCCAGCACCCCGGGACTAAGCACAGATACGCAGTATTTT.

The rearrangement joins TRBV5-1 to TRBJ1-1; TRBD1 might be the D (5 bases). CDR1 is SGHRS and CDR2 is YFSETQ in the germline V gene. The CDR3 extends over 16 amino acids. V was trimmed by 0 bases and J by 0 bases, leaving 12 bases between them. The CDR3 reads CASSLAPGNMNTEAFF. CDR3 bases: TGCGCCAGCAGCTTGGCGCCAGGGAATATGAACACTGAAGCTTTCTTT. The entire variable domain, with the rest obtained from reference TRBV5-1 and TRBJ1-1, is as follows: KAGVTQTPRYLIKTRGQQVTLSCSPISGHRSVSWYQQTPGQGLQFLFEYFSETQRNKGNFPGRFSGRQFSNSRSEMNVSTLELGDSALYLCASSLAPGNMNTEAFFGQGTRLTVV.

The CDR3 DNA follows: TGCAGTGCCTCCCGCCGGGACGCTGGGCAGTTCTTC. Translation gives CSASRRDAGQFF. V gene TRBV20-1 combines with J gene TRBJ2-1, with D perhaps given as TRBD1 or TRBD2 (5 bases each). Germline loops: CDR1 DFQATT, CDR2 SNEGSKA (reference sequence). This CDR3 is built from 12 residues. V shed 6 bases and J shed 12 bases, with 18 bases lying between them.

The CDR3 sequence is CATSDGHSKDTQYF. The CDR3 DNA reads TGTGCCACCAGCGACGGACACAGTAAAGATACGCAGTATTTT. The chain uses TRBV15 and TRBJ2-3, with D perhaps TRBD1 (5 bases). In germline, CDR1 is LNHNV, CDR2 YYDKDF (reference sequence). Between the trimmed V and J ends, which lost 5 bases and 5 bases, there was a span of 14 bases. This CDR3 has 14 residues. The variable domain in full, with the rest retrieved from reference TRBV15 and TRBJ2-3, is DAMVIQNPRYQVTQFGKPVTLSCSQTLNHNVMYWYQQKSSQAPKLLFHYYDKDFNNEADTPDNFQSRRPNTSFCFLDIRSPGLGDTAMYLCATSDGHSKDTQYFGPGTRLTVL.

The chain combines TRBV11-1 with TRBJ2-1; D unclear. CDR3 length: 18 amino acids. Trimming took 2 bases from V and 6 from J, leaving 23 bases between them. Germline V gene data show CDR1 as SGHAT and CDR2 as FQDESV (reference sequence). CDR3 protein: CASSLRVGRNPSGNEQFF. In DNA, the CDR3 is TGTGCCAGCAGCTTACGGGTCGGACGGAACCCCTCCGGCAATGAGCAGTTCTTC. Together with reference TRBV11-1 and TRBJ2-1, the CDR3 gives the full variable domain: EAEVAQSPRYKITEKSQAVAFWCDPISGHATLYWYRQILGQGPELLVQFQDESVVDDSQLPKDRFSAERLKGVDSTLKIQPAELGDSAMYLCASSLRVGRNPSGNEQFFGPGTRLTVL.

This clonotype was found a few times. This may come from a read error, since a much larger clone is one base off. V usage is TRBV12-3 or TRBV12-4 and J usage is TRBJ2-5, with 7 bases fitting TRBD1. The ends lost 6 bases at V and 3 bases at J; junction bases unmatched: 4. This CDR3 region has 13 residues. The CDR3 region has the DNA TGTGCCAGCAGGTCCGGGACAGAAGAGACCCAGTACTTC. Its protein product is CASRSGTEETQYF.